These T cell receptor beta chains were read from a single sample in a study of T cell repertoires in cytomegalovirus infection. A single record per CDR3 protein comes from TCRdb applying MiXCR to the reads. The sample lists 490,000 or so distinct CDR3 sequences, around 10% occurring once. Source material: PBMCs. The source of these receptors is a human donor in good health (CMV status not recorded). Some clones in this sample may be carry-over from other donors' samples. The CDR3 runs from the conserved cysteine through the conserved F or W. D genes are given only for firm matches. Only some rows state a clone size, as once, few, many or a class for expanded clones.

d_gene: TRBD1
v_gene: TRBV24-1
abundance: many
j_gene: TRBJ2-1
CDR3nt: TGTGCCACCAGTGATCCCTCCAAGGGACAGGGTAACGATGAGCAGTTCTTC
CDR3aa: CATSDPSKGQGNDEQFF

d_gene: .
v_gene: TRBV27
abundance: .
j_gene: TRBJ1-5
CDR3nt: TGTGCCAGCAGTCCCCGGGGGGGGGTAAATCAGCCCCAGCATTTT
CDR3aa: CASSPRGGVNQPQHF

d_gene: TRBD2
v_gene: TRBV5-6
abundance: few
j_gene: TRBJ2-3
CDR3nt: TGTGCCAGCAGCTCCCTGTTAGCTAGCGGGAGCACAGATACGCAGTATTTT
CDR3aa: CASSSLLASGSTDTQYF

d_gene: TRBD1
v_gene: TRBV7-8
abundance: many
j_gene: TRBJ1-6
CDR3nt: TGTGCCAGCAGCTTCGAGACAGGGAGTAATTCACCCCTCCACTTT
CDR3aa: CASSFETGSNSPLHF

d_gene: .
v_gene: TRBV25-1
abundance: many
j_gene: TRBJ2-3
CDR3nt: TGTGCCAGCAGTGAAGCCATTAGCACAGATACGCAGTATTTT
CDR3aa: CASSEAISTDTQYF

d_gene: TRBD1
v_gene: TRBV27
abundance: few
j_gene: TRBJ1-6
CDR3nt: TGTGCCAGCAGGCCGACAGGGAATTCACCCCTCCACTTT
CDR3aa: CASRPTGNSPLHF

d_gene: TRBD2
v_gene: TRBV5-4
abundance: .
j_gene: TRBJ2-1
CDR3nt: TGTGCCAGCAAACAAAGCGGGAGCGCCTACAATGAGCAGTTCTTC
CDR3aa: CASKQSGSAYNEQFF

d_gene: .
v_gene: TRBV6-1
abundance: many
j_gene: TRBJ1-4
CDR3nt: TGTGCCAGCAGTGATACCCTCAATGAAAAACTGTTTTTT
CDR3aa: CASSDTLNEKLFF

d_gene: TRBD2
v_gene: TRBV12-3/TRBV12-4
abundance: .
j_gene: TRBJ2-1
CDR3nt: TGTGCCAGCAGTCTCCGGAGGGGCGGGGGGGCTAGGAATGAGCAGTTCTTC
CDR3aa: CASSLRRGGGARNEQFF

d_gene: .
v_gene: TRBV7-2
abundance: many
j_gene: TRBJ2-4
CDR3nt: TGTGCCAGCAGCTTCTCATTGAGCCAGGCCAAAAACATTCAGTACTTC
CDR3aa: CASSFSLSQAKNIQYF

d_gene: .
v_gene: TRBV19
abundance: .
j_gene: TRBJ1-2
CDR3nt: TGTGCCAGTAGTACATCCGGGCAAGGGGGCTACACCTTC
CDR3aa: CASSTSGQGGYTF

d_gene: .
v_gene: TRBV5-3
abundance: .
j_gene: TRBJ2-7
CDR3nt: TGTGCCAGCAGCGCCTGGCTCTTAACCTACGAGCAGTACTTC
CDR3aa: CASSAWLLTYEQYF

d_gene: TRBD1
v_gene: TRBV10-1
abundance: many
j_gene: TRBJ2-5
CDR3nt: TGCGCCAGCAGCGCTGGGACAGTCCAGGGGGAGACCCAGTACTTC
CDR3aa: CASSAGTVQGETQYF

d_gene: TRBD1
v_gene: TRBV6-5
abundance: many
j_gene: TRBJ1-2
CDR3nt: TGTGCCAGCAGTTATACCCGTCCGACAGGGAGCTATGGCTACACCTTC
CDR3aa: CASSYTRPTGSYGYTF

d_gene: TRBD1
v_gene: TRBV4-2
abundance: many
j_gene: TRBJ2-2
CDR3nt: TGTGCCAGCAGCCAAAGGGACAGGGGAAACACCGGGGAGCTGTTTTTT
CDR3aa: CASSQRDRGNTGELFF

d_gene: TRBD2
v_gene: TRBV11-2
abundance: many
j_gene: TRBJ2-1
CDR3nt: TGTGCCAGCAGCTATCACGAGGGACTAGTTAATGAGCAGTTCTTC
CDR3aa: CASSYHEGLVNEQFF

d_gene: .
v_gene: TRBV2
abundance: many
j_gene: TRBJ1-6
CDR3nt: TGTGCCAGCAGGGAGGGGGGACCAAATTCACCCCTCCACTTT
CDR3aa: CASREGGPNSPLHF

d_gene: TRBD2
v_gene: TRBV20-1
abundance: .
j_gene: TRBJ2-1
CDR3nt: TGCAGTGCCAGGACTAGCGGAGGGGACTCCTACAATGAGCAGTTCTTC
CDR3aa: CSARTSGGDSYNEQFF

d_gene: .
v_gene: TRBV6-1
abundance: many
j_gene: TRBJ1-1
CDR3nt: TGTGCCAGCAGCTACAACTGGGAAGCTTTCTTT
CDR3aa: CASSYNWEAFF

d_gene: TRBD2
v_gene: TRBV5-1
abundance: .
j_gene: TRBJ2-1
CDR3nt: TGCGCCAGCAGTTCGACTAGCGGGTCTATCAATGAGCAGTTCTTC
CDR3aa: CASSSTSGSINEQFF

d_gene: .
v_gene: TRBV11-2
abundance: many
j_gene: TRBJ1-2
CDR3nt: TGTGCCAGCAGCTCCCTGCAGGCGATGAATGGCTACACCTTC
CDR3aa: CASSSLQAMNGYTF

d_gene: TRBD2
v_gene: TRBV20-1
abundance: few
j_gene: TRBJ2-3
CDR3nt: TGCAGTGCTAGACCGACTAGCGGGCTGGGATATACGCAGTATTTT
CDR3aa: CSARPTSGLGYTQYF

d_gene: .
v_gene: TRBV20-1
abundance: .
j_gene: TRBJ1-1
CDR3nt: TGCAGTGCTCCACAGAACACTGAAGCTTTCTTT
CDR3aa: CSAPQNTEAFF

d_gene: TRBD2
v_gene: TRBV5-4
abundance: many
j_gene: TRBJ2-7
CDR3nt: TGTGCCAGCAGCTTGGAGGCTAGCGGGAGCACTCCCAGGAGAGAGCAGTACTTC
CDR3aa: CASSLEASGSTPRREQYF

d_gene: TRBD1
v_gene: TRBV12-3/TRBV12-4
abundance: few
j_gene: TRBJ1-5
CDR3nt: TGTGCCAGCAGCACGGGACAGGGCAGCAATCAGCCCCAGCATTTT
CDR3aa: CASSTGQGSNQPQHF

d_gene: .
v_gene: TRBV12-3/TRBV12-4
abundance: many
j_gene: TRBJ2-3
CDR3nt: TGTGCCAGTAATAGAGGGGCGGATACGCAGTATTTT
CDR3aa: CASNRGADTQYF

d_gene: .
v_gene: TRBV14
abundance: few
j_gene: TRBJ2-7
CDR3nt: TGTGCCAGCAGCCAAGAGACTACGAGGGCAACCTACGAGCAGTACTTC
CDR3aa: CASSQETTRATYEQYF

d_gene: TRBD2
v_gene: TRBV12-3/TRBV12-4
abundance: many
j_gene: TRBJ2-1
CDR3nt: TGTGCCAGCAGTTTCGCACTAGCGGGAGCGAGTGAGCAGTTCTTC
CDR3aa: CASSFALAGASEQFF

d_gene: .
v_gene: TRBV20-1
abundance: .
j_gene: TRBJ1-2
CDR3nt: TGCAGTGCTAGGCACACATATAACTATGGCTACACCTTC
CDR3aa: CSARHTYNYGYTF

d_gene: .
v_gene: TRBV7-2
abundance: many
j_gene: TRBJ1-1
CDR3nt: TGTGCCAGCAGCTCACCGACAGGCGGGCTGACCACTGAAGCTTTCTTT
CDR3aa: CASSSPTGGLTTEAFF

d_gene: .
v_gene: TRBV30
abundance: .
j_gene: TRBJ2-3
CDR3nt: TGTGCCTGGGTCACCGGGAGTCTTGAAGATACGCAGTATTTT
CDR3aa: CAWVTGSLEDTQYF

d_gene: TRBD2
v_gene: TRBV28
abundance: .
j_gene: TRBJ2-7
CDR3nt: TGTGCCAGCACCCTAGCGGGTCAACCCTACGAGCAGTACTTC
CDR3aa: CASTLAGQPYEQYF

d_gene: TRBD1
v_gene: TRBV7-8
abundance: many
j_gene: TRBJ2-5
CDR3nt: TGTGCCAGCAGCCTTTCGGGACAGGGCCAAGAGACCCAGTACTTC
CDR3aa: CASSLSGQGQETQYF

d_gene: TRBD2
v_gene: TRBV9
abundance: few
j_gene: TRBJ2-1
CDR3nt: TGTGCCAGCAGCGTCAGCGGGAGGGAGGGCAATGAGCAGTTCTTC
CDR3aa: CASSVSGREGNEQFF

d_gene: .
v_gene: TRBV5-8
abundance: .
j_gene: TRBJ1-1
CDR3nt: TGTGCCAGCAGCCGCTGGGGGTTGGAGGCTTTCTTT
CDR3aa: CASSRWGLEAFF

d_gene: TRBD1
v_gene: TRBV9
abundance: .
j_gene: TRBJ2-1
CDR3nt: TGTGCCAGCAGCACAGGGGGAAGCTCCTACAATAAGCAGTTCTTC
CDR3aa: CASSTGGSSYNKQFF

d_gene: .
v_gene: TRBV10-3
abundance: many
j_gene: TRBJ1-5
CDR3nt: TGTGCCATCAGTGACCAGGGCCAGGTAGAGCCCCAGCATTTT
CDR3aa: CAISDQGQVEPQHF

d_gene: .
v_gene: TRBV7-9
abundance: many
j_gene: TRBJ1-2
CDR3nt: TGTGCCAGCAGCTTAAACCCCCCGGGTGGCTATGGCTACACCTTC
CDR3aa: CASSLNPPGGYGYTF

d_gene: .
v_gene: TRBV7-9
abundance: many
j_gene: TRBJ1-2
CDR3nt: TGTGCCAGCAGCCCCACCGGGGGAAACTATGGCTACACCTTC
CDR3aa: CASSPTGGNYGYTF

d_gene: .
v_gene: TRBV2
abundance: many
j_gene: TRBJ2-3
CDR3nt: TGTGCCAGCAGGTCTCGGACTGGATCTAGCACAGATACGCAGTATTTT
CDR3aa: CASRSRTGSSTDTQYF

d_gene: TRBD2
v_gene: TRBV12-3/TRBV12-4
abundance: many
j_gene: TRBJ2-3
CDR3nt: TGTGCCAGCAGTGTTCTAGCGGGAAGCACAGATACGCAGTATTTT
CDR3aa: CASSVLAGSTDTQYF

d_gene: TRBD1
v_gene: TRBV19
abundance: .
j_gene: TRBJ1-1
CDR3nt: TGTGCCAGCTACATCAGACCACCGACAGGGTTAAACACTGAAGCTTTCTTT
CDR3aa: CASYIRPPTGLNTEAFF